A single sample gave rise to the 23 T cell receptor beta chains below, sequenced in a study of cytomegalovirus exposure and HLA in healthy donors. The PCR employed 60 Vbeta primers together with 13 Jbeta primers. Only in-frame clones appear in the TCRdb table, and some are missing; sequencing was by immunoSEQ multiplex PCR. The sample has fewer than 200,000 clones, 71% seen once. Input material: PBMCs. The receptors here all came from a girl aged 10-17 years in good health and CMV-seronegative.

This clone was seen a few times. The chain uses TRBV5-1 and TRBJ2-7; 11 nucleotides line up with TRBD2. CDR3 length equals 15 residues. Trimming cost V 4 bases and J 5 bases; bases outside gene matches: 8. CDR1 SGHRS and CDR2 YFSETQ come from the germline V gene. The DNA for the CDR3 is TGCGCCAGCAGCCCCGAGGGACTAGCGGACCACGAGCAGTACTTC. Protein sequence: CASSPEGLADHEQYF.

The chain couples TRBV5-1 to TRBJ2-1; 12 bases agree with TRBD2. Germline V gives CDR1 SGHRS, CDR2 YFSETQ. This CDR3 is 16 amino acids long. V lost 4 bases to trimming and J lost 9 bases; unmatched junction nucleotides: 11. In DNA form, the CDR3 reads TGCGCCAGCAGCGAGACAGGACTAGCGGGGTTGGGTGAGCAGTTCTTC. This translates into CASSETGLAGLGEQFF.

The chain combines TRBV7-9 with TRBJ2-3; TRBD2 is a possible D gene (7 bases). V was trimmed by 6 bases and J by 3 bases, leaving 13 bases between them. The germline V gene encodes CDR1 SEHNR and CDR2 FQNEAQ (reference sequence). The length of the CDR3 is 14 residues. CDR3 region: CASSFEGGTDTQYF. The DNA for the CDR3 is TGTGCCAGCAGTTTTGAGGGGGGGACAGATACGCAGTATTTT.

The chain employs TRBV4-1 and TRBJ2-7; perhaps TRBD2 as D (6 bases). Trimming shortened V by 5 bases and J by 0 bases, and 17 bases separated the two germline ends. CDR3 size: 16 residues. Germline values: CDR1 MGHRA, CDR2 YSYEKL. CDR3 nucleotides: TGCGCCAGCAGCAGCCCGTCGGGGGACCCCTCCTACGAGCAGTACTTC. It encodes CASSSPSGDPSYEQYF.

V usage is TRBV19 and J usage is TRBJ1-2, with D perhaps TRBD1 (5 bases). V dropped 4 bases and J dropped 4 bases, with 16 bases sitting between them. Germline V gene sequence: CDR1 LNHDA, CDR2 SQIVND (reference sequence). The CDR3 consists of 15 residues. The CDR3 region has the DNA TGTGCCAGTAGTAGTGGACACCCGTCGATCTATGGCTACACCTTC. Amino acids: CASSSGHPSIYGYTF.

The chain employs TRBV19 and TRBJ2-1, with D possibly being TRBD1 (5 bases). Trimming removed 5 bases from V and 6 bases from J, with 14 bases in between. The CDR3 is 14 residues long. The germline V gene encodes CDR1 LNHDA and CDR2 SQIVND (reference sequence). The CDR3, as DNA: TGTGCCAGTAGTCTCAATAGGGGCGTCAATGAGCAGTTCTTC. Amino acids: CASSLNRGVNEQFF.

The chain carries TRBV5-1 and TRBJ1-6; 7 bases align to TRBD1. The germline V gene has CDR1 SGHRS and CDR2 YFSETQ. V lost 3 bases and J lost 10; bases outside the gene matches: 7. The CDR3 has 14 amino acids. CDR3 nucleotides: TGCGCCAGCAGCTCGACAGGGAGTGAATCACCCCTCCACTTT. Protein product: CASSSTGSESPLHF. Together with reference TRBV5-1 and TRBJ1-6, the CDR3 gives the full variable domain: KAGVTQTPRYLIKTRGQQVTLSCSPISGHRSVSWYQQTPGQGLQFLFEYFSETQRNKGNFPGRFSGRQFSNSRSEMNVSTLELGDSALYLCASSSTGSESPLHFGNGTRLTVT.

The V gene is TRBV15, the J gene TRBJ1-5; D unresolved. CDR3 length equals 15 residues. CDR1 LNHNV and CDR2 YYDKDF come from the germline V gene (reference sequence). V lost 4 bases and J 5 bases, leaving 15 bases between the germline ends. The CDR3 DNA sequence: TGTGCCACCAGCACCCCGAGGGAGCCTTATCAGCCCCAGCATTTT. Residues: CATSTPREPYQPQHF.

J is TRBJ2-7 and V is TRBV18; no reliable D call. The germline V gene has CDR1 KGHSH and CDR2 LQKENI. The CDR3 sequence is 14 residues long. Trimming left V 6 bases short and J 3 bases short, with 15 bases between. This CDR3 reads CASSPTQDYYEQYF. CDR3 in DNA: TGTGCCAGCTCCCCTACTCAGGATTACTACGAGCAGTACTTC.

J is TRBJ1-1 and V is TRBV6-5; no clear D gene. CDR3 size: 14 residues. The ends were cut back, 2 bases at V and 5 bases at J, with 12 bases in the middle. Germline CDR1 and CDR2: MNHEY and SVGAGI. The CDR3 is CASSYGRGRTEAFF. The CDR3 coding sequence is TGTGCCAGCAGTTACGGTCGGGGAAGGACTGAAGCTTTCTTT.

The table lists this clone with a few counts. The chain uses TRBV27 and TRBJ2-1; 12 nucleotides align to TRBD2. The junction had 2 bases not matched to a gene; V was cut back by 6 bases and J by 5 bases. The CDR3 contains 14 residues. Germline V lookup: CDR1 MNHEY, CDR2 SMNVEV (reference sequence). The CDR3 protein is CASSGLAGNNEQFF. DNA for the CDR3: TGTGCCAGCAGCGGACTAGCGGGGAACAATGAGCAGTTCTTC.

The chain joins TRBV9 to TRBJ2-7; D might be TRBD2 (5 bases). Trimming shortened V by 0 bases and J by 7 bases, and 8 bases separated the two germline ends. The CDR3 is 12 residues long. The germline CDR1 and CDR2 sequences are SGDLS and YYNGEE. CDR3 residues: CASSVGTGEQYF. The CDR3 bases are TGTGCCAGCAGCGTAGGGACGGGGGAGCAGTACTTC.

The genes are TRBV11-2 and TRBJ2-2, with no clear D. Germline V gene data show CDR1 as SGHAT and CDR2 as FQNNGV. Trimming took 5 bases from V and 4 from J, leaving 14 bases between them. There are 15 residues in the CDR3. CDR3 sequence reads: CASSNQQGGTGELFF. CDR3 sequence (DNA): TGTGCCAGCAGCAACCAACAAGGCGGCACCGGGGAGCTGTTTTTT. Based on the CDR3 plus reference TRBV11-2 and TRBJ2-2, the full variable domain is EAGVAQSPRYKIIEKRQSVAFWCNPISGHATLYWYQQILGQGPKLLIQFQNNGVVDDSQLPKDRFSAERLKGVDSTLKIQPAKLEDSAVYLCASSNQQGGTGELFFGEGSRLTVL.

The rearrangement links TRBV19 to TRBJ1-2; 10 bases match TRBD1. There are 14 residues in the CDR3. Germline V gives CDR1 LNHDA, CDR2 SQIVND (reference sequence). With 7 bases clipped from V and 4 bases from J, the junction kept 6 bases outside the gene matches. CDR3 nucleotides: TGTGCCAGTACGGGACAGGGGTCGATCTATGGCTACACCTTC. It encodes CASTGQGSIYGYTF. Full variable domain (remainder filled in from reference TRBV19 and TRBJ1-2): DGGITQSPKYLFRKEGQNVTLSCEQNLNHDAMYWYRQDPGQGLRLIYYSQIVNDFQKGDIAEGYSVSREKKESFPLTVTSAQKNPTAFYLCASTGQGSIYGYTFGSGTRLTVV.

The chain is built from TRBV7-6 and TRBJ1-6; no firm D call. Germline CDR1 and CDR2: SGHVS and FNYEAQ. V lost 4 bases and J lost 13, with 14 bases in between. The CDR3 is made up of 13 amino acids. CDR3 region: CASSSANGFPLHF. The CDR3 nucleotides read TGTGCCAGCAGCTCCGCGAACGGGTTTCCCCTCCACTTT.

This clone was counted a few times. The chain combines TRBV12-5 with TRBJ1-6, with 7 bases matching TRBD1. This CDR3 has 12 residues. Germline assignment: CDR1 LGHNT and CDR2 FRNRAP. The CDR3 is CATGQNNSPLHF. Here the CDR3 DNA reads TGTGCGACGGGACAGAATAATTCACCCCTCCACTTT.

V and J are TRBV7-3 and TRBJ2-3; 9 positions match TRBD2. The germline CDR1 and CDR2 sequences are SGHTA and FQGTGA. J lost 4 bases, V lost 5 bases, and 10 bases had no gene match. This CDR3 has 16 residues. The CDR3 is CASSASSGVKADTQYF. The CDR3 DNA sequence: TGTGCCAGCAGCGCGTCTAGCGGGGTGAAGGCAGATACGCAGTATTTT.

V is TRBV9 and J is TRBJ2-7; 7 bases align to TRBD1. V was clipped by 3 bases and J by 5 bases; unmatched bases: 2. The germline V gene has CDR1 SGDLS and CDR2 YYNGEE. This CDR3 is built from 12 residues. The CDR3 DNA reads TGTGCCAGCAGCGCCACAGGGGACGAGCAGTACTTC. This encodes CASSATGDEQYF.

The chain has TRBV19 and TRBJ1-4; D ambiguous. This CDR3 has 14 residues. Germline CDR1 and CDR2: LNHDA and SQIVND (reference sequence). Deletions cut 3 bases from V and 2 bases from J, with 7 bases between. The CDR3 bases are TGTGCCAGTAGTATTTTACAGACTAATGAAAAACTGTTTTTT. This translates into CASSILQTNEKLFF.

This clone was counted only a few times. The chain recombines TRBV6-1 with TRBJ1-4; the D is unclear. This CDR3 comprises 13 residues. The germline V gene encodes CDR1 MNHNS and CDR2 SASEGT. V lost 6 bases and J 8 bases, leaving 13 bases between the germline ends. CDR3 nucleotides: TGTGCCAGCAGGTCTCTAGATGGGGAAAAACTGTTTTTT. Protein product: CASRSLDGEKLFF.

This chain joins TRBV5-5 and TRBJ2-5, with TRBD2 identical over 12 bases. There are 15 residues in the CDR3. The junction had 7 bases not matched to a gene; V was cut back by 5 bases and J by 5 bases. Germline V gene lookup returns CDR1 SGHKS and CDR2 YYEKEE (reference sequence). CDR3 sequence (DNA): TGTGCCAGCAGTTACGCTAGCGGGGGGGTGGAGACCCAGTACTTC. It is translated as CASSYASGGVETQYF.

V is TRBV30 and J is TRBJ1-2; TRBD1 aligns across 7 bases. Per germline, CDR1 GTSNPN and CDR2 SVGIG (reference sequence). V lost 3 bases, J lost 4 bases, and 5 bases stayed unmatched. The CDR3 contains 13 residues. The CDR3: CAWRQGTAYGYTF. The CDR3 nucleotides read TGTGCCTGGAGACAAGGGACAGCCTATGGCTACACCTTC.

In regard to this clone: This sample includes further DNA sequences coding for the same CDR3. CDR3 in DNA: TGTGCCAGCAGTTTAGCGAGTTATGGCTACACCTTC. This gives the protein CASSLASYGYTF. V usage is TRBV28 and J usage is TRBJ1-2; D is unclear. CDR3 length: 12 residues. Germline CDR1 reads MDHEN; CDR2 reads SYDVKM. Trimming pared 2 bases from V and 5 bases from J, leaving 6 bases between.